This passage covers 28 T cell receptor beta chains from one sample sequenced in a study of spatial heterogeneity in lung cancer. Via MiXCR, TCRdb re-called the 5' RACE reads, giving one row per CDR3 protein. This sample has about 120,000 distinct CDR3 sequences, with more than 10% found just once. Sample time point: blood at routine non-recurrence follow-up after resection. Without sorting, whole RNA was sequenced from tumor, nontumor lung or frozen PBMC. The material was PBMCs, obtained at follow-up. Source of these receptors: a male donor with early-stage non-small cell lung cancer.

The genes are TRBV6-5 and TRBJ2-1; 7 bases agree with TRBD1. Trimming at V came to 6 bases and at J to 0 bases, leaving 8 bases not matched to a gene. CDR1 MNHEY and CDR2 SVGAGI come from the germline V gene. CDR3 length equals 16 residues. This chain's CDR3 is CASRTTGFSSYNEQFF. The CDR3 region has the DNA TGTGCCAGCAGGACGACAGGGTTCAGCTCCTACAATGAGCAGTTCTTC.

This clonotype came up many times. The chain has TRBV7-2 and TRBJ2-3; the D is unclear. Trimming shortened V by 4 bases and J by 4 bases, and 9 bases separated the two germline ends. The CDR3 is 13 amino acids. Looked up from germline, CDR1 is SGHTA and CDR2 is FQGNSA. The CDR3 sequence: CASSSAPPDTQYF. CDR3 nucleotide sequence: TGTGCCAGCAGCTCCGCCCCCCCAGATACGCAGTATTTT.

This clonotype was detected many times. V is TRBV6-5 and J is TRBJ1-6; D perhaps matches TRBD1 (5 bases). The CDR3 spans 14 residues. V lost 4 bases to trimming and J lost 8 bases, with 12 bases between them. Per germline, CDR1 MNHEY and CDR2 SVGAGI. DNA of the CDR3: TGTGCCAGCAGTTTGAGGGGCGTGGATTCACCCCTCCACTTT. The encoded protein is CASSLRGVDSPLHF.

V usage is TRBV5-1 and J usage is TRBJ1-1; D is possibly TRBD1 (5 bases). There are 14 residues in the CDR3. Deletions cut 2 bases from V and 0 bases from J, with 8 bases between. Germline V gives CDR1 SGHRS, CDR2 YFSETQ. The CDR3, as DNA: TGCGCCAGCAGCTTCCGACAGATGAACACTGAAGCTTTCTTT. Translated: CASSFRQMNTEAFF.

This clonotype came up many times. The chain recombines TRBV27 with TRBJ1-1; D might be TRBD1 (5 bases). Per germline, CDR1 MNHEY and CDR2 SMNVEV (reference sequence). The V end lost 4 bases, the J end lost 1 base, and 10 bases lay between the germline ends. The CDR3 sequence is 14 residues long. The CDR3 DNA is TGTGCCAGCAGTTCCCCCACAGGGAACACTGAAGCTTTCTTT. Protein: CASSSPTGNTEAFF.

This clonotype was seen ten or more times. The chain has TRBV9 and TRBJ2-2; a weak D match, TRBD2 (5 bases). The CDR3 length is 14 residues. V shed 2 bases and J shed 5 bases, with 10 bases lying between them. The V gene's germline CDR1 is SGDLS and CDR2 YYNGEE. The CDR3 is CASSVDQRTGELFF. CDR3 bases: TGTGCCAGCAGCGTTGACCAGCGGACCGGGGAGCTGTTTTTT.

This clonotype was picked up a small number of times. The genes are TRBV21-1 and TRBJ1-2; TRBD1, the table's D call, was not compared with the DNA. TRBV21-1 is flagged as a pseudogene. The CDR3 consists of 14 residues. As DNA, the CDR3 is TGTGCCAGCAGCAAAGGCACGGGGCTAAGAGGCTACACCTTC. As protein: CASSKGTGLRGYTF.

The DNA for the CDR3 is TGCAGTGCCGCCATGAACGGACTGGGGACTGAAGCTTTCTTT. Its protein is CSAAMNGLGTEAFF. This chain uses TRBV20-1 with TRBJ1-1, with D unresolved. V gave up 6 bases and J gave up 5 bases, with 19 bases separating them. The length of the CDR3 is 14 residues. Germline lookup yields CDR1 DFQATT and CDR2 SNEGSKA (reference sequence).

V and J are TRBV7-2 and TRBJ2-1; no definite D call. There are 12 residues in the CDR3. Germline-derived CDR1 and CDR2 are SGHTA and FQGNSA. Trimming shortened V by 4 bases and J by 12 bases, and 13 bases separated the two germline ends. For the CDR3, the DNA is TGTGCCAGCAGCTATACGACCAAACCGCAGTTCTTC. It encodes CASSYTTKPQFF.

This sequence joins TRBV7-3 and TRBJ2-1; D gene ambiguous. The V and J ends lost 2 bases and 0 bases respectively, with 8 bases between them. This CDR3 spans 15 amino acids. Per germline, CDR1 SGHTA and CDR2 FQGTGA. The DNA for the CDR3 is TGTGCCAGCAGCTTAGGGCGAACCTCCTACAATGAGCAGTTCTTC. Translating it yields CASSLGRTSYNEQFF.

This clonotype was detected a few times. This chain uses TRBV7-9 with TRBJ2-3, with TRBD2 matching over 7 bases. CDR3 length: 15 residues. The germline CDR1 and CDR2 sequences are SEHNR and FQNEAQ (reference sequence). Germline trimming cut 4 bases from V and 7 bases from J; bases unmatched to any gene: 11. The CDR3 coding sequence is TGTGCCAGCAGCTCGGGACTGGGGACTACCTATACGCAGTATTTT. Translation: CASSSGLGTTYTQYF.

The chain carries TRBV28 and TRBJ1-2; a weak D match, TRBD1 (5 bases). CDR3 length: 15 amino acids. Germline V CDR1 and CDR2: MDHEN, SYDVKM. Trimming removed 1 base at V and 6 bases at J, with 15 bases between. This chain's CDR3 is CASSLSRLTGHGYTF. The CDR3 coding sequence is TGTGCCAGCAGTTTATCCCGACTCACGGGACATGGCTACACCTTC.

This clonotype showed up just a few times. This chain uses TRBV7-2 with TRBJ2-5; 11 bases match TRBD1. The germline gives CDR1 SGHTA, CDR2 FQGNSA. This CDR3 is 17 amino acids long. J was trimmed by 5 bases and V by 6 bases; bases with no gene match: 14. The chain's CDR3 is CASRRDAGTGGRETQYF. The CDR3 DNA reads as TGTGCCAGCAGGAGAGATGCCGGGACAGGGGGACGGGAGACCCAGTACTTC.

This clonotype was seen only a few times. J is TRBJ2-7 and V is TRBV5-1; TRBD1 agrees at 7 bases. This CDR3 comprises 17 residues. V lost 1 base to trimming and J lost 2 bases; unmatched junction nucleotides: 12. CDR1 and CDR2 (germline): SGHRS, YFSETQ. CDR3 sequence: CASSLTQSTGLAYEQYF. The CDR3 DNA sequence: TGCGCCAGCAGCTTGACCCAGTCGACAGGGCTGGCCTACGAGCAGTACTTC.

This clonotype was seen repeatedly, ten times or more. The J gene is TRBJ2-3, the V gene TRBV5-1; no clear D. Germline V gene lookup returns CDR1 SGHRS and CDR2 YFSETQ. The CDR3 sequence is 13 residues long. V gave up 4 bases and J gave up 0 bases, with 6 bases separating them. CDR3 DNA: TGCGCCAGCAGCCTGGACAGCACAGATACGCAGTATTTT. Protein product: CASSLDSTDTQYF.

There are a few counts of this clonotype. This sequence joins TRBV7-6 and TRBJ2-1; D is ambiguous. Germline-derived CDR1 and CDR2 are SGHVS and FNYEAQ. The V end lost 2 bases, the J end lost 2 bases, and 10 bases lay between the germline ends. This CDR3 contains 15 residues. The CDR3 loop reads CASSLRLTTYNEQFF. DNA for the CDR3: TGTGCCAGCAGCTTAAGACTGACGACCTACAATGAGCAGTTCTTC.

This clonotype was detected ten times or more. This chain connects TRBV6-5 to TRBJ2-3; D is ambiguous. The germline V gene encodes CDR1 MNHEY and CDR2 SVGAGI. Trimming cost V 6 bases and J 3 bases, with 10 bases left between them. This CDR3 contains 13 residues. Here the CDR3 reads CASRARATDTQYF. The CDR3 bases are TGTGCCAGCAGGGCCCGGGCTACAGATACGCAGTATTTT.

A few counts support this clonotype. The chain has TRBV28 and TRBJ1-2, with 9 bases matching TRBD1. The germline gives CDR1 MDHEN, CDR2 SYDVKM. The V gene end was trimmed by 8 bases and the J gene end by 3 bases; junction bases not matched to a gene: 13. The length of the CDR3 is 16 residues. CDR3 loop: CASGRTGTGTYYGYTF. The CDR3 DNA is TGTGCCAGCGGCAGGACCGGGACAGGGACCTACTATGGCTACACCTTC.

The chain combines TRBV18 with TRBJ2-7; D is uncertain. Germline CDR1 reads KGHSH; CDR2 reads LQKENI. V was shortened by 8 bases and J by 5 bases, with 10 bases between the two germline ends. The CDR3 totals 11 residues. The DNA of the CDR3 is TGTGCCAGCGAAGCCCTTGACGAGCAGTACTTC. It codes for CASEALDEQYF.

This clonotype was observed a few times. The V gene is TRBV18, the J gene TRBJ2-3, with D perhaps TRBD2 (5 bases). CDR3 length: 12 residues. Germline CDR1 KGHSH, CDR2 LQKENI. Trimming shortened V by 3 bases and J by 13 bases, and 14 bases separated the two germline ends. Here the CDR3 reads CASSPDASGKYF. In DNA, the CDR3 is TGTGCCAGCTCACCGGACGCCTCGGGGAAGTATTTT.

J is TRBJ2-3 and V is TRBV12-3 or TRBV12-4; D not resolved. This CDR3 spans 12 amino acids. V lost 8 bases to trimming and J lost 6 bases, with 12 bases between them. The CDR3 nucleotides read TGTGCCAGCTCAGTTTTCGGGGATACGCAGTATTTT. It is translated as CASSVFGDTQYF.

As for this clonotype: This could be a read error, since a much larger clone is one nucleotide away. J is TRBJ2-7 and V is TRBV29-1; TRBD1 aligns across 8 bases. Trimming took 7 bases from V and 2 from J; bases not matched to a gene: 13. The CDR3 loop spans 15 amino acids. CDR1 is SQVTM and CDR2 is ANQGSEA in the germline V gene. The CDR3 here is CSGSQGQATTYEQYF. In DNA form, the CDR3 reads TGCAGCGGCAGCCAGGGACAGGCCACCACCTACGAGCAGTACTTC.

This clonotype occurred many times. The chain carries TRBV6-1 and TRBJ2-1, with 8 positions matching TRBD1. This CDR3 region has 16 residues. The V gene's germline CDR1 is MNHNS and CDR2 SASEGT. The V gene end was trimmed by 1 base and the J gene end by 9 bases; junction bases not matched to a gene: 11. The CDR3 nucleotides read TGTGCCAGCAGTGAAGTTGCAACAGGGGGGATTCGTGAGCAGTTCTTC. Translation: CASSEVATGGIREQFF.

This clonotype showed up many times. V gene TRBV6-2 or TRBV6-3 combines with J gene TRBJ2-5; weak D call: TRBD2 (5 bases). Germline assignment: CDR1 MNHEY and CDR2 SVGEGT. The CDR3 runs to 13 residues. The V end was cut by 0 bases, the J end by 5 bases, with 7 bases between. In DNA, the CDR3 is TGTGCCAGCAGTTACTCCTGGAGGGAGACCCAGTACTTC. As protein: CASSYSWRETQYF.

This clonotype was observed at least ten times. The V call is TRBV9, the J call TRBJ2-7, with D hard to call. V lost 0 bases to trimming and J lost 2 bases, with 12 bases between them. From germline, CDR1 is SGDLS and CDR2 YYNGEE. CDR3 length: 15 amino acids. The CDR3 DNA reads as TGTGCCAGCAGCGTAGACCGCCCGGGTGCCTACGAGCAGTACTTC. Protein product: CASSVDRPGAYEQYF.

The rearrangement links TRBV7-3 to TRBJ2-5; D is perhaps TRBD1 or TRBD2 (7 bases each). The germline V and J ends were trimmed by 5 bases and 6 bases, with 16 bases remaining between them. There are 14 residues in the CDR3. Looked up from germline, CDR1 is SGHTA and CDR2 is FQGTGA. This CDR3 reads CASSPPGGGKTQYF. In DNA, the CDR3 is TGTGCCAGCAGCCCCCCAGGGGGGGGGAAGACCCAGTACTTC. Filled out from reference TRBV7-3 and TRBJ2-5, the complete variable domain reads GAGVSQTPSNKVTEKGKYVELRCDPISGHTALYWYRQSLGQGPEFLIYFQGTGAADDSGLPNDRFFAVRPEGSVSTLKIQRTERGDSAVYLCASSPPGGGKTQYFGPGTRLLVL.

This clonotype occurred many times. The gene calls are TRBV5-1 and TRBJ2-7; weak D call: TRBD1 (6 bases). CDR1 is SGHRS, CDR2 YFSETQ, per germline. Trimming shortened V by 4 bases and J by 6 bases, and 11 bases separated the two germline ends. The CDR3 sequence is 12 residues long. The CDR3 loop reads CASSTNRVEQYF. The CDR3 DNA sequence: TGCGCCAGCAGCACGAACAGGGTCGAGCAGTACTTC.

The CDR3 is CASSPQVNYEQYF. The CDR3 region has the DNA TGTGCCAGCTCACCACAGGTTAACTACGAGCAGTACTTC. This chain connects TRBV18 to TRBJ2-7, with no clear D. Deletions cut 1 base from V and 3 bases from J, with 7 bases between. CDR3 length: 13 residues. CDR1 and CDR2 (germline): KGHSH, LQKENI. The full variable domain, rest sourced from reference TRBV18 and TRBJ2-7, is NAGVMQNPRHLVRRRGQEARLRCSPMKGHSHVYWYRQLPEEGLKFMVYLQKENIIDESGMPKERFSAEFPKEGPSILRIQQVVRGDSAAYFCASSPQVNYEQYFGPGTRLTVT.